The rows below give T cell receptor beta chains drawn from one sample of a study of control samples from healthy donors and cancer patients. Only in-frame clones appear in the TCRdb table, and some are missing; sequencing was by immunoSEQ multiplex PCR. There are some 130,000 clones in the sample; over 85% occur only once, and 3.6% lies in the top ten. The specimen was blood. These receptors were collected from a man aged 25 to 40 in good health. The CDR3 runs from the conserved cysteine through the conserved F or W. Each record gives: D gene, V gene, clone size, J gene, CDR3 protein, CDR3 DNA. A D gene is named only where the DNA matches it firmly. Clone size is stated in some rows and not others, as once, few, many or a class when expanded.

d_call: TRBD1; v_call: TRBV2; clone_size: -; j_call: TRBJ1-2; cdr3_aa: CASSEEVWTGPNYGYTF; cdr3_nt: TGTGCCAGCAGTGAAGAAGTTTGGACAGGTCCTAACTATGGCTACACCTTC
d_call: -; v_call: TRBV18; clone_size: -; j_call: TRBJ1-1; cdr3_aa: CASSTDSMNTEAFF; cdr3_nt: TGTGCCAGCTCAACAGACAGCATGAACACTGAAGCTTTCTTT
d_call: -; v_call: TRBV4-3; clone_size: -; j_call: TRBJ2-3; cdr3_aa: CASSQGPRGADTQYF; cdr3_nt: TGCGCCAGCAGCCAAGGGCCCAGGGGTGCAGATACGCAGTATTTT
d_call: -; v_call: TRBV25-1; clone_size: -; j_call: TRBJ1-2; cdr3_aa: CASSDTGPFYGYTF; cdr3_nt: TGTGCCAGCAGTGATACAGGGCCATTCTATGGCTACACCTTC
d_call: TRBD1; v_call: TRBV19; clone_size: once; j_call: TRBJ1-1; cdr3_aa: CASSQQGGSTEAFF; cdr3_nt: TGTGCCAGTAGTCAACAGGGGGGTTCCACTGAAGCTTTCTTT
d_call: TRBD1; v_call: TRBV6-2/TRBV6-3; clone_size: -; j_call: TRBJ1-2; cdr3_aa: CASSYPQGATYYGYTF; cdr3_nt: TGTGCCAGCAGTTATCCACAGGGGGCGACCTACTATGGCTACACCTTC
d_call: -; v_call: TRBV24-1; clone_size: -; j_call: TRBJ1-2; cdr3_aa: CATSDFLGAGYTF; cdr3_nt: TGTGCCACCAGTGATTTTCTCGGAGCAGGCTACACCTTC
d_call: TRBD2; v_call: TRBV4-1; clone_size: -; j_call: TRBJ2-3; cdr3_aa: CASSQEWRGFTDTQYF; cdr3_nt: TGCGCCAGCAGCCAAGAGTGGCGGGGGTTCACAGATACGCAGTATTTT
d_call: -; v_call: TRBV7-9; clone_size: -; j_call: TRBJ2-1; cdr3_aa: CASSPRKDNEQFF; cdr3_nt: TGTGCCAGCAGCCCACGGAAGGACAATGAGCAGTTCTTC
d_call: -; v_call: TRBV11-2; clone_size: -; j_call: TRBJ1-2; cdr3_aa: CASSLGVTVYGYTF; cdr3_nt: TGTGCCAGCAGCTTAGGGGTAACGGTCTATGGCTACACCTTC
d_call: TRBD2; v_call: TRBV27; clone_size: -; j_call: TRBJ2-3; cdr3_aa: CASSFWSSGVSTDTQYF; cdr3_nt: TGTGCCAGCAGTTTTTGGTCTAGCGGGGTTAGCACAGATACGCAGTATTTT
d_call: -; v_call: TRBV28; clone_size: -; j_call: TRBJ2-2; cdr3_aa: CASVQDTGELFF; cdr3_nt: TGTGCCAGCGTTCAGGACACCGGGGAGCTGTTTTTT
d_call: -; v_call: TRBV7-6; clone_size: -; j_call: TRBJ2-6; cdr3_aa: CASSLGVTGFGANVLTF; cdr3_nt: TGTGCCAGCAGCTTAGGGGTTACGGGGTTTGGGGCCAACGTCCTGACTTTC
d_call: -; v_call: TRBV11-3; clone_size: -; j_call: TRBJ2-3; cdr3_aa: CASSPFSGGGDTQYF; cdr3_nt: TGTGCCAGCAGTCCGTTCTCGGGAGGGGGCGATACGCAGTATTTT
d_call: -; v_call: TRBV3-1/TRBV3-2; clone_size: -; j_call: TRBJ1-6; cdr3_aa: CASSEVGGALGNSPLHF; cdr3_nt: TGTGCCAGCAGCGAGGTAGGGGGTGCGCTAGGGAATTCACCCCTCCACTTT
d_call: -; v_call: TRBV5-4; clone_size: -; j_call: TRBJ2-1; cdr3_aa: CASSGRSGLNYNEQFF; cdr3_nt: TGTGCCAGCAGCGGTCGTTCGGGGCTGAATTACAATGAGCAGTTCTTC
d_call: -; v_call: TRBV5-1; clone_size: -; j_call: TRBJ2-5; cdr3_aa: CASSVGTDPRETQYF; cdr3_nt: TGCGCCAGCAGCGTGGGGACTGATCCTCGAGAGACCCAGTACTTC
d_call: TRBD1; v_call: TRBV29-1; clone_size: once; j_call: TRBJ1-2; cdr3_aa: CSAAPQGANGYTF; cdr3_nt: TGCAGCGCCGCACCTCAGGGGGCTAATGGCTACACCTTC
d_call: -; v_call: TRBV3-1/TRBV3-2; clone_size: -; j_call: TRBJ1-1; cdr3_aa: CASSQVAGEAFF; cdr3_nt: TGTGCCAGCAGCCAAGTAGCGGGTGAAGCTTTCTTT
d_call: TRBD1; v_call: TRBV6-2/TRBV6-3; clone_size: -; j_call: TRBJ1-5; cdr3_aa: CASSYSIGQGASNQPQHF; cdr3_nt: TGTGCCAGCAGTTACTCGATAGGACAGGGGGCTAGCAATCAGCCCCAGCATTTT
d_call: -; v_call: TRBV7-9; clone_size: -; j_call: TRBJ2-7; cdr3_aa: CASSYRGEGYEQYF; cdr3_nt: TGTGCCAGCAGTTACAGGGGGGAGGGCTACGAGCAGTACTTC